Presented here are 30 T cell receptor beta chains from one specimen sequenced in a study of a mutant IDH1 vaccine in newly diagnosed glioma. Time point denoted: baseline, week 1 (first vaccination visit). Treatment described: pre-vaccination baseline after standard-of-care therapy. Data came from immunoSEQ multiplex PCR; TCRdb stores just in-frame clones and leaves some out. Of about 92,000 clones in the sample, 83% are singletons; the top ten hold 7% to 9%. The sequences come from PBMCs, collected from a glioma patient treated with radiotherapy, temozolomide or both. The receptors here all came from a woman aged 45-65 years with glioma.

The V call is TRBV6-1, the J call TRBJ2-1; the D is unclear. The germline V gene encodes CDR1 MNHNS and CDR2 SASEGT. This CDR3 is 10 amino acids long. The V and J ends lost 10 bases and 5 bases respectively, with 6 bases between them. The DNA for the CDR3 is TGTGCCATAATCGACAATGAGCAGTTCTTC. It translates to CAIIDNEQFF.

The chain joins TRBV25-1 to TRBJ2-4; D could derive from TRBD1 or TRBD2 (5 bases each). Germline V gives CDR1 MGHDK, CDR2 SYGVNS. Trimming removed 6 bases from V and 7 bases from J, with 13 bases in between. The CDR3 has 13 amino acids. Here the CDR3 DNA reads TGTGCCAGCAGAGTCGGGACGGCGAACATTCAGTACTTC. It yields the protein CASRVGTANIQYF.

The J gene is TRBJ1-6, the V gene TRBV9; 8 bases map to TRBD1. This CDR3 spans 15 amino acids. Germline CDR1 reads SGDLS; CDR2 reads YYNGEE. V dropped 7 bases and J dropped 0; count of bases not matched to a gene: 3. The CDR3 protein is CASGGQGSYNSPLHF. The CDR3 DNA reads as TGTGCCAGCGGCGGACAGGGCTCCTATAATTCACCCCTCCACTTT. The full variable domain, rest sourced from reference TRBV9 and TRBJ1-6, is DSGVTQTPKHLITATGQRVTLRCSPRSGDLSVYWYQQSLDQGLQFLIQYYNGEERAKGNILERFSAQQFPDLHSELNLSSLELGDSALYFCASGGQGSYNSPLHFGNGTRLTVT.

As to this clone: Given a much more abundant clone one base away, this may be a read error. Within the sample, other DNA sequences also encode this same CDR3. The rearrangement uses TRBV28 and TRBJ1-2, with a weak D call TRBD1 (5 bases). There are 13 residues in the CDR3. Trimming removed 3 bases at V and 2 bases at J, with 7 bases between. CDR1 and CDR2 from the germline V gene are MDHEN and SYDVKM. Written as DNA, the CDR3 is TGTGCCAGCAGTTTGAGACAGAACTATGGCTACACCTTC. Its translation is CASSLRQNYGYTF.

The V and J genes are TRBV4-3 and TRBJ1-4; no clear D. Germline loops: CDR1 LGHNA, CDR2 YSLEER. CDR3 length: 16 residues. With 0 bases removed from V and 0 bases from J, the gap between germline ends came to 8 bases. The CDR3 DNA sequence: TGCGCCAGCAGCCAAGATAAGGGTACAACTAATGAAAAACTGTTTTTT. Amino acids: CASSQDKGTTNEKLFF.

This clone was seen only a few times. The chain recombines TRBV4-2 with TRBJ2-7; no reliable D call. CDR3 length: 15 amino acids. The V end lost 1 base, the J end lost 4 bases, and 14 bases lay between the germline ends. Per germline, CDR1 LGHNA and CDR2 YNFKEQ. The CDR3 loop reads CASSQGWQAEYEQYF. The CDR3 nucleotides read TGTGCCAGCAGCCAAGGATGGCAGGCAGAATACGAGCAGTACTTC.

Only a few counts were recorded for this clone. This CDR3 reads CASCARGNTEAFF. CDR3 coding DNA: TGTGCCAGCTGCGCGAGAGGGAACACTGAAGCTTTCTTT. The chain joins TRBV7-9 to TRBJ1-1; no firm D call. CDR1 is SEHNR, CDR2 FQNEAQ, per germline (reference sequence). This CDR3 comprises 13 residues. Trimming left V 8 bases short and J 1 base short, with 11 bases between.

In regard to this clone: Compared with germline, one end of the junction differs, possibly owing to a read error. This sequence joins TRBV6-1 and TRBJ2-3; 9 nucleotides match TRBD1. The CDR3 is 13 amino acids. CDR1 is MNHNS and CDR2 is SASEGT in the germline V gene. The CDR3 region is CASSEISSGTGNF. The CDR3 DNA reads TGTGCCAGCAGTGAAATATCTTCAGGGACAGGGAATTTT.

The chain has TRBV7-9 and TRBJ2-5; TRBD1 matches at 8 bases. J was trimmed by 4 bases and V by 1 base; bases with no gene match: 5. This CDR3 is built from 15 residues. Germline CDR1 and CDR2: SEHNR and FQNEAQ (reference sequence). The CDR3 is CASSLGQGLTETQYF. CDR3 nucleotide sequence: TGTGCCAGCAGCTTAGGACAGGGGTTAACAGAGACCCAGTACTTC.

The chain has TRBV30 and TRBJ2-3; D is undetermined. Trimming removed 0 bases from V and 11 bases from J, with 15 bases in between. This CDR3 has 13 amino acids. Germline loops: CDR1 GTSNPN, CDR2 SVGIG (reference sequence). CDR3 region: CAWSVSSGTVQYF. The CDR3 coding sequence is TGTGCCTGGAGTGTATCATCCGGAACGGTGCAGTATTTT.

The gene calls are TRBV6-1 and TRBJ2-3, with 9 bases lining up with TRBD1. Per the germline V gene, CDR1 is MNHNS and CDR2 is SASEGT. The trim removed 8 bases at V and 5 bases at J, leaving 5 bases unmatched. There are 13 residues in the CDR3. CDR3 DNA sequence: TGTGCCAGCGAATGGACAGGGGTAGATACGCAGTATTTT. It translates to CASEWTGVDTQYF.

The CDR3 loop is CASKNRGRGNTIYF. DNA of the CDR3: TGTGCCAGTAAGAACAGGGGACGTGGAAACACCATATATTTT. This chain connects TRBV19 to TRBJ1-3; 7 nucleotides agree with TRBD1. CDR1 is LNHDA and CDR2 is SQIVND in the germline V gene (reference sequence). The CDR3 loop spans 14 amino acids. V gave up 7 bases and J gave up 3 bases; unmatched junction bases: 6.

V is TRBV5-1 and J is TRBJ2-6; D unclear. Germline V gives CDR1 SGHRS, CDR2 YFSETQ. The CDR3 has 16 residues. Trimming stripped 4 bases from V and 0 bases from J, with 11 bases between. The CDR3 is CASSLLESSGANVLTF. CDR3 DNA sequence: TGCGCCAGCAGCCTCTTAGAGAGCTCTGGGGCCAACGTCCTGACTTTC.

This clone was seen a single time. The rearrangement joins TRBV19 to TRBJ2-3; a possible D gene is TRBD2 (6 bases). Trimming stripped 4 bases from V and 3 bases from J, with 17 bases between. In germline, CDR1 is LNHDA, CDR2 SQIVND (reference sequence). This CDR3 is built from 16 residues. DNA of the CDR3: TGTGCCAGTAGTACCTTCGAAGGGGCGGGGACAGATACGCAGTATTTT. Protein product: CASSTFEGAGTDTQYF.

Worth noting for this clone: The junction and the germline gene differ at one end; a read error may be behind it. The chain is built from TRBV5-1 and TRBJ1-1, with D possibly TRBD1 on 5 matching bases. Germline V gene sequence: CDR1 SGHRS, CDR2 YFSETQ. The CDR3 spans 15 residues. The DNA of the CDR3 is TGCGCCGGCAGCAGAGGCGGGGGTACGGACACTGAAGCTTTCTTT. Its translation: CAGSRGGGTDTEAFF.

The chain combines TRBV13 with TRBJ1-2; a possible D gene is TRBD1 (6 bases). Germline CDR1 PRHDT, CDR2 FYEKMQ (reference sequence). The V end was cut by 1 base, the J end by 11 bases, with 8 bases between. CDR3 length equals 11 residues. The CDR3: CASSLEQGYTF. The CDR3 DNA reads as TGTGCCAGCAGCTTAGAGCAGGGGTACACCTTC.

This clone was counted once. The same CDR3 can be traced to other DNA sequences in this sample. The chain links TRBV15 to TRBJ2-5; D remains ambiguous. V lost 1 base and J 5 bases, leaving 5 bases between the germline ends. Germline values: CDR1 LNHNV, CDR2 YYDKDF (reference sequence). The CDR3 spans 12 residues. CDR3 bases: TGTGCCACCAGCAGAGTTGGGGAGACCCAGTACTTC. Translating it yields CATSRVGETQYF. Supplemented by reference TRBV15 and TRBJ2-5, the full variable domain reads DAMVIQNPRYQVTQFGKPVTLSCSQTLNHNVMYWYQQKSSQAPKLLFHYYDKDFNNEADTPDNFQSRRPNTSFCFLDIRSPGLGDTAMYLCATSRVGETQYFGPGTRLLVL.

The V gene is TRBV18, the J gene TRBJ1-2, with D hard to call. The CDR3 spans 12 residues. Looked up from germline, CDR1 is KGHSH and CDR2 is LQKENI. V lost 6 bases, J lost 6 bases, and 11 bases lay in between. CDR3 in amino acids: CASSLGVDGYTF. The DNA for the CDR3 is TGTGCCAGCTCGTTGGGTGTCGATGGCTACACCTTC.

The chain employs TRBV2 and TRBJ1-1; no clear D gene. The V gene lost 9 bases and the J gene lost 6 bases, with 17 bases spanning the gap. Germline V gene sequence: CDR1 SNHLY, CDR2 FYNNEI. The CDR3 consists of 13 residues. The CDR3 DNA reads TGTGCCAGTGTAGGACGGGTACACGCTGAAGCTTTCTTT. Translating gives CASVGRVHAEAFF.

CDR3 amino acids: CASSPRTDATNEKLFF. CDR3 nucleotides: TGTGCCAGCAGCCCACGGACAGACGCAACTAATGAAAAACTGTTTTTT. This rearrangement joins TRBV4-2 to TRBJ1-4, with D tentatively TRBD1 (6 bases). This CDR3 has 16 amino acids. Between the trimmed V and J ends, which lost 4 bases and 0 bases, there was a span of 12 bases. Germline V gene data show CDR1 as LGHNA and CDR2 as YNFKEQ.

The chain recombines TRBV6-5 with TRBJ2-1; D is ambiguous. Trimming stripped 5 bases from V and 5 bases from J, with 7 bases between. Germline assignment: CDR1 MNHEY and CDR2 SVGAGI. CDR3 size: 12 residues. For the CDR3, the DNA is TGTGCCAGCAGTCCGCTAAACAATGAGCAGTTCTTC. Protein sequence: CASSPLNNEQFF.

In this sample, this clone turned up once. The CDR3 reads CASSEHLMNEQYF. DNA for the CDR3: TGTGCCAGCAGTGAACACCTCATGAATGAGCAGTACTTC. This chain uses TRBV6-1 with TRBJ2-7; D not certain. Trimming pared 2 bases from V and 7 bases from J, leaving 12 bases between. This CDR3 is 13 amino acids long. In germline, CDR1 is MNHNS, CDR2 SASEGT.

The chain carries TRBV6-5 and TRBJ1-1; TRBD1 aligns across 9 bases. V shed 7 bases, J shed 5 bases, and the junction held 8 bases outside the gene matches. In germline, CDR1 is MNHEY, CDR2 SVGAGI. The CDR3 contains 14 residues. The chain's CDR3 is CASIQTGGRTEAFF. CDR3 nucleotides: TGTGCCAGCATCCAAACAGGGGGCCGGACTGAAGCTTTCTTT.

This sequence joins TRBV15 and TRBJ2-5; D not certain. Trimming pared 0 bases from V and 4 bases from J, leaving 9 bases between. The CDR3 is 14 amino acids. Germline V gene sequence: CDR1 LNHNV, CDR2 YYDKDF (reference sequence). Written as DNA, the CDR3 is TGTGCCACCAGCAGAGATCGGGTCTTAGAGACCCAGTACTTC. Translated: CATSRDRVLETQYF.

This chain links TRBV19 with TRBJ2-1, with 8 bases aligning to TRBD1. Germline CDR1 reads LNHDA; CDR2 reads SQIVND (reference sequence). There are 15 residues in the CDR3. The V and J ends lost 6 bases and 2 bases, in that order; junction bases with no gene match: 6. CDR3 residues: CASSQGATTYNEQFF. The CDR3 nucleotides are TGTGCCAGTAGCCAGGGGGCAACCACCTACAATGAGCAGTTCTTC.

The chain joins TRBV19 to TRBJ1-5, with TRBD1 matching 7 bases. The length of the CDR3 is 14 residues. Per germline, CDR1 LNHDA and CDR2 SQIVND (reference sequence). The V segment lost 10 bases and the J segment 1 base; nucleotides outside the gene matches: 7. The CDR3 loop reads CATSYRGSNQPQHF. For the CDR3, the DNA is TGTGCCACCTCATACAGGGGCAGCAATCAGCCCCAGCATTTT.

V usage is TRBV5-6 and J usage is TRBJ1-2, with 7 bases lining up with TRBD1. The junction had 14 bases not matched to a gene; V was cut back by 4 bases and J by 8 bases. Germline V gene sequence: CDR1 SGHDT, CDR2 YYEEEE. The CDR3 covers 15 residues. Written as DNA, the CDR3 is TGTGCCAGCAGCGACACGACAAGGGGGCAAAGCGGCTACACCTTC. It codes for CASSDTTRGQSGYTF.

V gene TRBV6-5 combines with J gene TRBJ1-2; unclear D gene. Germline CDR1 MNHEY, CDR2 SVGAGI. V shed 0 bases and J shed 5 bases, with 16 bases lying between them. The CDR3 totals 16 residues. The CDR3 protein is CASSYSYRAARYGYTF. The CDR3 region has the DNA TGTGCCAGCAGTTACTCGTATCGGGCGGCTCGTTATGGCTACACCTTC.

The gene calls are TRBV19 and TRBJ2-4, with D perhaps TRBD1 (6 bases). Per the germline V gene, CDR1 is LNHDA and CDR2 is SQIVND (reference sequence). CDR3 length equals 14 residues. V was trimmed by 0 bases and J by 9 bases, leaving 12 bases between them. DNA for the CDR3: TGTGCCAGTAGTATAGATCCCGGGACACCCATTCAGTACTTC. Protein sequence: CASSIDPGTPIQYF.

The rearrangement uses TRBV28 and TRBJ1-1; D might be TRBD1 (6 bases). This CDR3 spans 13 amino acids. CDR1 MDHEN and CDR2 SYDVKM come from the germline V gene. Trimming took off 6 bases at V and 5 bases at J, with 13 bases between the two ends. The CDR3 here is CASRGIQGTEAFF. CDR3 sequence (DNA): TGTGCCAGCAGGGGAATCCAGGGGACTGAAGCTTTCTTT.